A selection of T cell receptor beta chains follows, all from one sample in a study of blood T cell repertoires in COVID-19. TCRdb keeps only in-frame clones here, not all; method: immunoSEQ multiplex PCR. The sample holds about 200,000 clones, about 94% seen once. Sequencing was performed on peripheral blood. The receptors come from a man aged 55 to 69 with COVID-19, enrolled during active disease. Both conserved end residues are part of each CDR3. A D gene is named only where the DNA matches it firmly. Clone size, where shown, is once, few, many, or a class for clones that have expanded.

J gene,D gene,V gene,clone size,CDR3 DNA,CDR3 protein
TRBJ2-5,TRBD1,TRBV30,.,TGTGCCTGGAGTAGAGGACAGGGGGATCGAGAGACCCAGTACTTC,CAWSRGQGDRETQYF
TRBJ1-6,TRBD1,TRBV9,once,TGTGCCAGCAGCGGAGGACAGGGGGGGTCACCCCTCCACTTT,CASSGGQGGSPLHF
TRBJ1-2,.,TRBV5-1,.,TGCGCCAGCAAACGGAGCGGGGGTAACTATGGCTACACCTTC,CASKRSGGNYGYTF
TRBJ1-1,.,TRBV7-2,.,TGTGCCAGCAGACCAGGGTTGAACACTGAAGCTTTCTTT,CASRPGLNTEAFF
TRBJ2-7,.,TRBV4-1,.,TGCGCCAGCAGCCCAACTCCCCTGATCTACGAGCAGTACTTC,CASSPTPLIYEQYF
TRBJ2-3,TRBD1,TRBV5-1,.,TGCGCCAGCAGAGGACAGGGGGTCACAGATACGCAGTATTTT,CASRGQGVTDTQYF
TRBJ1-2,TRBD1,TRBV6-2/TRBV6-3,.,TGTGCCAGCAGTCCACCCAGGGGGTTGAAGGGCTACACCTTC,CASSPPRGLKGYTF
TRBJ1-6,TRBD1,TRBV19,.,TGTGCCAGTAGTAGTGGGGACAGGGGGAATTCACCCCTCCACTTT,CASSSGDRGNSPLHF
TRBJ2-7,.,TRBV3-1/TRBV3-2,.,TGTGCCAGCAGCCAAGAAGGTTCCGGAATGGGCGTCTACGAGCAGTACTTC,CASSQEGSGMGVYEQYF
TRBJ2-2,TRBD1,TRBV6-4,.,TGTGCCAGCAGTCCCCGGACAGGGACGGCCGGGGAGCTGTTTTTT,CASSPRTGTAGELFF
TRBJ2-1,TRBD1,TRBV4-3,.,TGCGCCAGCAGCCCCCAGGACAGGGACAATGAGCAGTTCTTC,CASSPQDRDNEQFF
TRBJ1-1,TRBD1,TRBV2,once,TGTGCCAGCACCAAGAGTGGACAGGGGGCTTCAGCTTTCTTT,CASTKSGQGASAFF
TRBJ1-2,TRBD1,TRBV6-1,.,TGTGCCAGCAGTGAAGGCAGGGGGGCTGGCTACACCTTC,CASSEGRGAGYTF
TRBJ1-1,TRBD1,TRBV18,.,TGTGCCAGCTCACCACAGAGACGACACAAGGACAGGGCTATGAACACTGAAGCTTTCTTT,CASSPQRRHKDRAMNTEAFF
TRBJ1-3,.,TRBV5-1,.,TGCGCCAGCAGCTTGGGGCAGGGTGGAAACACCATATATTTT,CASSLGQGGNTIYF
TRBJ1-5,TRBD1,TRBV30,.,TGTGCCTGGAGTCGACAGGGAAGCGGACAGCCCCAGCATTTT,CAWSRQGSGQPQHF
TRBJ1-2,TRBD1,TRBV27,.,TGTGCCAGCAGTCGGACAGGGGCCTCCCATGGCTACACCTTC,CASSRTGASHGYTF
TRBJ2-7,TRBD2,TRBV4-1,once,TGCGCCAGCAGCCAAGATGAGACTAGCGGGAGCTACGAGCAGTACTTC,CASSQDETSGSYEQYF
TRBJ2-3,TRBD2,TRBV4-2,.,TGTGCCAGCAGCCAAGGCCAGGGACTAGCGGGGCCCTCAGATACGCAGTATTTT,CASSQGQGLAGPSDTQYF
TRBJ1-3,.,TRBV7-3,.,TGTGCCAGCAGCCCCTCGGGGAGATCTGGAAACACCATATATTTT,CASSPSGRSGNTIYF
TRBJ1-1,TRBD1,TRBV4-2,.,TGTGCCAGCAGCCGATGGGACAGGGTGGAGGGCACTGAAGCTTTCTTT,CASSRWDRVEGTEAFF
TRBJ2-3,TRBD2,TRBV11-1,.,TGTGCCAGCAGTAACGGCGGGAGGAACACAGATACGCAGTATTTT,CASSNGGRNTDTQYF
TRBJ1-1,.,TRBV18,.,TGTGCCAGCTCACCACCGGGGGGGGCTCGAGGGAACACTGAAGCTTTCTTT,CASSPPGGARGNTEAFF
TRBJ2-7,.,TRBV5-4,once,TGTGCCAGCAGCCCAGGGGGAGGACCCGTCCACGAGCAGTACTTC,CASSPGGGPVHEQYF
TRBJ2-1,TRBD2,TRBV5-1,.,TGCGCCAGCAGCTTACAGTCTAGCGGGGGTTACAATGAGCAGTTCTTC,CASSLQSSGGYNEQFF